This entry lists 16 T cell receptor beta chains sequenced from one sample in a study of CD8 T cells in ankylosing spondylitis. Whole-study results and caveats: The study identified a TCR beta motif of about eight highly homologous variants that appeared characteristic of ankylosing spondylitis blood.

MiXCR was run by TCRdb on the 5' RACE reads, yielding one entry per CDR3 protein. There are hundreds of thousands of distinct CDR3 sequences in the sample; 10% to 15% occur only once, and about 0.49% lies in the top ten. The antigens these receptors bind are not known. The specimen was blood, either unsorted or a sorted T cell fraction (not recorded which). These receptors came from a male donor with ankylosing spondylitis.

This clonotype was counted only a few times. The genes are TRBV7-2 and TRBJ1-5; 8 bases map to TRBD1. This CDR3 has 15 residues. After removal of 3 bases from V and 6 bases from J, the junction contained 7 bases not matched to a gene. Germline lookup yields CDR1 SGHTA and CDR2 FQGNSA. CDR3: CASSFGPGGGQPQHF. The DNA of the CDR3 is TGTGCCAGCAGCTTTGGGCCAGGGGGCGGTCAGCCCCAGCATTTT.

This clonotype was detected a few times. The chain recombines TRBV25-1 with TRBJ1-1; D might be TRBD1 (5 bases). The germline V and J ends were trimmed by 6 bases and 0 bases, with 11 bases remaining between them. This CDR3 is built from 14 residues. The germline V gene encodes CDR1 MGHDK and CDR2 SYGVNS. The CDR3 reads CASRLGRMNTEAFF. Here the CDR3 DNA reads TGTGCCAGCAGACTGGGACGGATGAACACTGAAGCTTTCTTT.

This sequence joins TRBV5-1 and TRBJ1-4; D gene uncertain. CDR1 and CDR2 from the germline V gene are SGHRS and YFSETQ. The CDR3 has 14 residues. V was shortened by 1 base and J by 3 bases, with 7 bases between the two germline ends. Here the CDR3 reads CASSLSQSNEKLFF. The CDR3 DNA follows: TGCGCCAGCAGCTTGAGTCAGTCTAATGAAAAACTGTTTTTT.

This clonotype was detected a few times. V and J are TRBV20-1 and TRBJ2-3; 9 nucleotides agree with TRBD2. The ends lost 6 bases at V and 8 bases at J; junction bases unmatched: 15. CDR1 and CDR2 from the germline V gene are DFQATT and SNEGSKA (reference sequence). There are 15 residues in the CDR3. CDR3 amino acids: CSANLGGGALFTQYF. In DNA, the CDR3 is TGCAGTGCCAACCTGGGCGGGGGGGCCTTATTTACGCAGTATTTT.

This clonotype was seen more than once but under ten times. In DNA form, the CDR3 reads TGTGCCAGCTCCCTCGAGGCGAGGAGCTATGGCTACACCTTC. This gives the protein CASSLEARSYGYTF. V and J are TRBV18 and TRBJ1-2; D not resolved. This CDR3 spans 14 amino acids. Trimming pared 6 bases from V and 4 bases from J, leaving 15 bases between. CDR1 and CDR2 from the germline V gene are KGHSH and LQKENI.

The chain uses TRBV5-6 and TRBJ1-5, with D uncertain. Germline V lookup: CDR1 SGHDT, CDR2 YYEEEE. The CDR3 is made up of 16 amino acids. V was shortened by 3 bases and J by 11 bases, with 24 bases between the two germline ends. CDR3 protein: CASSSNRAGSVASQHF. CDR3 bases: TGTGCCAGCAGCTCGAATCGGGCCGGCTCCGTGGCGTCCCAGCATTTT.

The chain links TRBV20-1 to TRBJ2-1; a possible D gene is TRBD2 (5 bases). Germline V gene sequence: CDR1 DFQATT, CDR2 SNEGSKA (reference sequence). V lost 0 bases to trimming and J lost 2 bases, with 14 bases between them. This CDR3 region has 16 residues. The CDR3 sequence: CSARDPRDRPYNEQFF. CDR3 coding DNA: TGCAGTGCTAGAGATCCACGGGATCGGCCCTACAATGAGCAGTTCTTC.

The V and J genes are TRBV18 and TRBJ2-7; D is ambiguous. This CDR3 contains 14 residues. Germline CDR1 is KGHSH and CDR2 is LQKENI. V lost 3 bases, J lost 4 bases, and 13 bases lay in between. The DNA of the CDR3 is TGTGCCAGCTCACCTAACGGGCCAAAATACGAGCAGTACTTC. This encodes CASSPNGPKYEQYF. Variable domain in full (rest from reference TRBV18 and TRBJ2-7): NAGVMQNPRHLVRRRGQEARLRCSPMKGHSHVYWYRQLPEEGLKFMVYLQKENIIDESGMPKERFSAEFPKEGPSILRIQQVVRGDSAAYFCASSPNGPKYEQYFGPGTRLTVT.

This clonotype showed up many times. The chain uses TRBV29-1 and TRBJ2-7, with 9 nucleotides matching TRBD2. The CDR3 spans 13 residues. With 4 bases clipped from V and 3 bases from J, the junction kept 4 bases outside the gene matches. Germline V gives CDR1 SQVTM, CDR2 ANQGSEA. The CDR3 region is CSVVPTSGYEQYF. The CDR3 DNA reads TGCAGCGTTGTTCCGACTAGCGGCTACGAGCAGTACTTC.

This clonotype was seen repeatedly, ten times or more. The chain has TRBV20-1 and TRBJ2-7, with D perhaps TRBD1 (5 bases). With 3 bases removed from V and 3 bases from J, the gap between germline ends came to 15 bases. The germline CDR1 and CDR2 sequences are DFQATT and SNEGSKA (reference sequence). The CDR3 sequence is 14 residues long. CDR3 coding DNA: TGCAGTGCTAGCCCAGGGCCAGGTCTCTACGAGCAGTACTTC. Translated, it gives CSASPGPGLYEQYF.

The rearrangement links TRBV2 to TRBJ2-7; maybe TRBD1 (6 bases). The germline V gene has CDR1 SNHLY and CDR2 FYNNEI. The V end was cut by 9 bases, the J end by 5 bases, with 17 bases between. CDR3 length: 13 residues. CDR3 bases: TGTGCCAGTCTCCAGGGGTATTGGGACGAGCAGTACTTC. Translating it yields CASLQGYWDEQYF.

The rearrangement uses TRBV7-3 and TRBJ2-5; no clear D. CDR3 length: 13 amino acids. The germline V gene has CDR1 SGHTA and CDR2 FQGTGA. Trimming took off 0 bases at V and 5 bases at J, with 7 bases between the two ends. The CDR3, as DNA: TGTGCCAGCAGCTTAACGCTAGAGGAGACCCAGTACTTC. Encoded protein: CASSLTLEETQYF.

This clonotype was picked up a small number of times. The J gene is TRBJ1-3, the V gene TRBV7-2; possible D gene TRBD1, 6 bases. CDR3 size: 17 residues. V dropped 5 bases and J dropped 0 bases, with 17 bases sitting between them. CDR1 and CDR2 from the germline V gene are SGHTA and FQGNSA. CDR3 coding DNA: TGTGCCAGCAGCCCCCAGTCACAGGGCTTCTCTGGAAACACCATATATTTT. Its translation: CASSPQSQGFSGNTIYF. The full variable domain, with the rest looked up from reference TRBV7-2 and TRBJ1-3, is GAGVSQSPSNKVTEKGKDVELRCDPISGHTALYWYRQSLGQGLEFLIYFQGNSAPDKSGLPSDRFSAERTGGSVSTLTIQRTQQEDSAVYLCASSPQSQGFSGNTIYFGEGSWLTVV.

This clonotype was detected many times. The CDR3: CASSLLAIGDTGELFF. CDR3 coding DNA: TGCGCCAGCAGCTTGTTGGCAATTGGTGACACCGGGGAGCTGTTTTTT. The chain recombines TRBV5-1 with TRBJ2-2; D ambiguous. CDR3 length: 16 amino acids. Germline assignment: CDR1 SGHRS and CDR2 YFSETQ. V was pared by 1 base and J by 3 bases, with 13 bases between.

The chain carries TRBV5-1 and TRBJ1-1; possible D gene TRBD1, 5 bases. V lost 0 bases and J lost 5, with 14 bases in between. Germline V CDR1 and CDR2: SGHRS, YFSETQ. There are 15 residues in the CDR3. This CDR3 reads CASSLEAGLGTEAFF. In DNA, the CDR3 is TGCGCCAGCAGCTTGGAGGCAGGGCTGGGGACTGAAGCTTTCTTT.

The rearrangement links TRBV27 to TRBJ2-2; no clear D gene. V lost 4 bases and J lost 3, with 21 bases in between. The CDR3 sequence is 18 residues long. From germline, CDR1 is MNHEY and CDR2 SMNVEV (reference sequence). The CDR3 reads CASSSMRYIDGYTGELFF. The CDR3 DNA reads TGTGCCAGCAGTTCAATGAGATATATCGACGGATACACCGGGGAGCTGTTTTTT.